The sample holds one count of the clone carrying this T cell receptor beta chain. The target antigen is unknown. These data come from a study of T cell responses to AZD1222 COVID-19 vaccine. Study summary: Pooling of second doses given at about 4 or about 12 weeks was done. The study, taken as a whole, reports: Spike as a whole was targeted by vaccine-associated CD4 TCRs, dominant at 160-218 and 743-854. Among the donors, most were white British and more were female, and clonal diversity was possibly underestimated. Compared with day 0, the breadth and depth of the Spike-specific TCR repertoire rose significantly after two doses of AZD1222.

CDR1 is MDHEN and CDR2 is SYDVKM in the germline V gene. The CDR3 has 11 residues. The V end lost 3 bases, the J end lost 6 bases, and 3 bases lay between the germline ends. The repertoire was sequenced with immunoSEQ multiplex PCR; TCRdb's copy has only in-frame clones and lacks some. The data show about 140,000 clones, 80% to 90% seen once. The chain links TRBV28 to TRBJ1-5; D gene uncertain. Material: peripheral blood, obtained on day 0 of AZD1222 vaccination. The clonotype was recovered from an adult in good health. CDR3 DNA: TGTGCCAGCAGTTTCGGTCAGCCCCAGCATTTT. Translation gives CASSFGQPQHF.